This entry lists 27 T cell receptor beta chains sequenced from one sample in a study of T-cell memory formation after mild COVID-19. MiXCR, applied by TCRdb to the 5' RACE reads, yields one record per CDR3 protein. The sample has 400,000 to 550,000 distinct CDR3 sequences; about 23% are singletons. Sequenced material: PBMCs or a T cell subset sorted from them (not recorded which). These TCRs come from an adult woman who had mild COVID-19 (a few samples of this study predate the infection). Cell type and time point are not known.

CDR3 bases: TGTGCCAGTACCCCGGGGACTAGCACAGATACGCAGTATTTT. Amino acids: CASTPGTSTDTQYF. The chain carries TRBV19 and TRBJ2-3; D is perhaps TRBD2 (6 bases). Deletions cut 7 bases from V and 0 bases from J, with 11 bases between. Germline loops: CDR1 LNHDA, CDR2 SQIVND (reference sequence). CDR3 length equals 14 residues.

The DNA for the CDR3 is TGTGCCAGCTCACCCGACCTTAGCTATGGCTACACCTTC. Encoded protein: CASSPDLSYGYTF. This chain connects TRBV18 to TRBJ1-2; D is unclear. V was cut by 3 bases and J by 4 bases, with 9 bases left in between. Germline V gene lookup returns CDR1 KGHSH and CDR2 LQKENI. The CDR3 is made up of 13 amino acids.

The chain uses TRBV9 and TRBJ2-3; 12 bases match TRBD2. CDR1 is SGDLS and CDR2 is YYNGEE in the germline V gene. This CDR3 has 16 residues. The trim removed 4 bases at V and 6 bases at J, leaving 9 bases unmatched. CDR3 loop: CASSPPLAGGSDTQYF. As DNA, the CDR3 is TGTGCCAGCAGCCCGCCACTAGCGGGAGGTAGTGATACGCAGTATTTT. Looking up the rest from reference TRBV9 and TRBJ2-3 gives the full variable domain: DSGVTQTPKHLITATGQRVTLRCSPRSGDLSVYWYQQSLDQGLQFLIQYYNGEERAKGNILERFSAQQFPDLHSELNLSSLELGDSALYFCASSPPLAGGSDTQYFGPGTRLTVL.

The chain carries TRBV4-3 and TRBJ2-7; D remains unclear. Looked up from germline, CDR1 is LGHNA and CDR2 is YSLEER. Trimming removed 1 base at V and 0 bases at J, with 10 bases between. The CDR3 is made up of 15 amino acids. The CDR3 coding sequence is TGCGCCAGCAGCCAAGGTTTTGTTCACTCCTACGAGCAGTACTTC. Translation: CASSQGFVHSYEQYF.

CDR3 amino acids: CASSPGPTGNQPQHF. In nucleotides, the CDR3 is TGTGCCAGCTCACCAGGGCCTACGGGAAATCAGCCCCAGCATTTT. The chain is built from TRBV18 and TRBJ1-5; D uncertain. Trimming cost V 2 bases and J 4 bases, with 12 bases left between them. CDR1 is KGHSH, CDR2 LQKENI, per germline. The CDR3 contains 15 residues.

The V call is TRBV19, the J call TRBJ1-1; D gene uncertain. V lost 11 bases, J lost 4 bases, and 20 bases lay in between. Germline values: CDR1 LNHDA, CDR2 SQIVND (reference sequence). The CDR3 runs 14 residues. This CDR3 is CASDTPPGGTEAFF. The CDR3 DNA is TGTGCCTCAGACACCCCACCCGGCGGCACTGAAGCTTTCTTT.

The chain employs TRBV20-1 and TRBJ2-7; D ambiguous. CDR1 and CDR2 (germline): DFQATT, SNEGSKA (reference sequence). Trimming removed 5 bases at V and 4 bases at J, with 9 bases between. The length of the CDR3 is 11 residues. CDR3 in amino acids: CSALQRYEQYF. Written as DNA, the CDR3 is TGCAGTGCTCTCCAGAGATACGAGCAGTACTTC.

As for this clonotype: The junction departs from the called germline gene at one end, perhaps through a read error. This chain connects TRBV2 to TRBJ1-1; D ambiguous. Per the germline V gene, CDR1 is SNHLY and CDR2 is FYNNEI. The CDR3 has 13 amino acids. Written as DNA, the CDR3 is TGTGCCAGCCGTGAGGAAGGGAACACTGAAGCTTTCTTT. Translated: CASREEGNTEAFF. Supplemented by reference TRBV2 and TRBJ1-1, the full variable domain reads EPEVTQTPSHQVTQMGQEVILRCVPISNHLYFYWYRQILGQKVEFLVSFYNNEISEKSEIFDDQFSVERPDGSNFTLKIRSTKLEDSAMYFCASREEGNTEAFFGQGTRLTVV.

This chain connects TRBV7-9 to TRBJ1-4; no reliable D call. This CDR3 is 14 amino acids long. V lost 5 bases to trimming and J lost 4 bases, with 11 bases between them. In germline, CDR1 is SEHNR, CDR2 FQNEAQ (reference sequence). In DNA, the CDR3 is TGTGCCAGCAGCCGAAGAGGTGGTAATGAAAAACTGTTTTTT. Its protein is CASSRRGGNEKLFF.

The chain has TRBV18 and TRBJ1-1; 7 nucleotides align to TRBD1. The CDR3 is 14 amino acids. The germline CDR1 and CDR2 sequences are KGHSH and LQKENI. V trimming: 4 bases; J trimming: 7 bases; junction bases outside the gene matches: 9. The CDR3 nucleotides are TGTGCCAGCTCACTACTCGACAGGGAGAGTGAAGCTTTCTTT. Its translation is CASSLLDRESEAFF.

The chain uses TRBV18 and TRBJ2-7, with 7 positions matching TRBD2. CDR1 and CDR2 (germline): KGHSH, LQKENI. V shed 1 base, J shed 3 bases, and the junction held 6 bases outside the gene matches. The CDR3 covers 15 residues. CDR3 bases: TGTGCCAGCTCACCACTTGAGCGGGGCGGCTACGAGCAGTACTTC. It translates to CASSPLERGGYEQYF.

This clonotype was observed at least ten times. The rearrangement joins TRBV7-9 to TRBJ2-1; the match to TRBD1 covers 8 bases. Germline loops: CDR1 SEHNR, CDR2 FQNEAQ (reference sequence). The CDR3 covers 14 residues. The J segment lost 5 bases and the V segment lost 3 bases, leaving 3 bases of the junction unmatched. CDR3 amino acids: CASSFGQGNNEQFF. Written as DNA, the CDR3 is TGTGCCAGCAGCTTCGGACAGGGAAACAATGAGCAGTTCTTC.

This clonotype turned up a few times. This chain uses TRBV12-3 or TRBV12-4 with TRBJ2-2, with 11 bases aligning to TRBD2. CDR3 length equals 15 residues. With 6 bases clipped from V and 2 bases from J, the junction kept 2 bases outside the gene matches. CDR3 DNA: TGTGCCAGCAGGGGGACTAGCGGAAACACCGGGGAGCTGTTTTTT. It yields the protein CASRGTSGNTGELFF.

V usage is TRBV11-2 and J usage is TRBJ2-3, with 11 bases identical to TRBD2. J was trimmed by 2 bases and V by 1 base; bases with no gene match: 5. This CDR3 has 17 amino acids. Germline V gene sequence: CDR1 SGHAT, CDR2 FQNNGV. The CDR3 DNA sequence: TGTGCCAGCAGCTTAGGACCGGGACTAGCGGCCACAGATACGCAGTATTTT. Protein sequence: CASSLGPGLAATDTQYF.

This clonotype was observed a few times. V is TRBV24-1 and J is TRBJ2-7; D is unresolved. V dropped 6 bases and J dropped 1 base, with 9 bases sitting between them. Germline V lookup: CDR1 KGHDR, CDR2 SFDVKD. This CDR3 has 13 residues. CDR3 region: CATSLGQSYEQYF. CDR3 nucleotides: TGTGCCACCAGTCTCGGGCAATCCTACGAGCAGTACTTC.

This clonotype has a count of ten or more. This chain connects TRBV6-2 or TRBV6-3 to TRBJ2-1; D remains ambiguous. Germline loops: CDR1 MNHEY, CDR2 SVGEGT. The V and J ends lost 5 bases and 4 bases respectively, with 3 bases between them. The CDR3 has 11 residues. This CDR3 reads CASSPYNEQFF. In nucleotides, the CDR3 is TGTGCCAGCAGTCCATACAATGAGCAGTTCTTC.

This chain uses TRBV9 with TRBJ2-1; no definite D call. CDR1 is SGDLS, CDR2 YYNGEE, per germline. The CDR3 has 16 amino acids. With 0 bases removed from V and 2 bases from J, the gap between germline ends came to 12 bases. Here the CDR3 reads CASSVATGTAYNEQFF. As DNA, the CDR3 is TGTGCCAGCAGCGTAGCTACTGGAACAGCCTACAATGAGCAGTTCTTC.

This clonotype has ten or more counts. V and J are TRBV6-5 and TRBJ1-1; D possibly corresponds to TRBD1 (5 bases). Germline CDR1 reads MNHEY; CDR2 reads SVGAGI. The CDR3 loop spans 13 amino acids. The V gene lost 6 bases and the J gene lost 5 bases, with 13 bases spanning the gap. CDR3 nucleotides: TGTGCCAGCAGCGCCGCAGGGAGGACTGAAGCTTTCTTT. Its translation: CASSAAGRTEAFF.

V usage is TRBV29-1 and J usage is TRBJ1-2; a weak D match, TRBD1 (5 bases). CDR1 SQVTM and CDR2 ANQGSEA come from the germline V gene. The CDR3 runs 14 residues. V lost 5 bases and J 0 bases, leaving 13 bases between the germline ends. The CDR3 here is CSVSGTPANYGYTF. The DNA of the CDR3 is TGCAGCGTTTCCGGGACTCCGGCTAACTATGGCTACACCTTC.

This clonotype was counted between two and nine times. This rearrangement joins TRBV11-1 to TRBJ1-3; weak D call: TRBD1 (5 bases). From germline, CDR1 is SGHAT and CDR2 FQDESV (reference sequence). The CDR3 has 14 amino acids. V lost 6 bases to trimming and J lost 0 bases, with 9 bases between them. CDR3 sequence: CASSGTGSGNTIYF. The CDR3 nucleotides read TGTGCCAGCAGTGGGACCGGCTCTGGAAACACCATATATTTT.

The chain combines TRBV7-8 with TRBJ1-2; no reliable D call. CDR1 is SGHVS and CDR2 is FQNEAQ in the germline V gene. The CDR3 runs to 13 residues. V gave up 2 bases and J gave up 4 bases, with 8 bases separating them. DNA for the CDR3: TGTGCCAGCAGCTTAAGACGTGGCTATGGCTACACCTTC. Protein sequence: CASSLRRGYGYTF.

The chain joins TRBV6-5 to TRBJ2-2, with D unclear. From germline, CDR1 is MNHEY and CDR2 SVGAGI. Trimming left V 7 bases short and J 6 bases short, with 9 bases between. The CDR3 has 12 amino acids. The CDR3 DNA reads TGTGCCAGCAAAGAAAGGGCCGGGGAGCTGTTTTTT. Translated: CASKERAGELFF.

This clonotype was observed a handful of times. One end of the junction does not line up with germline, which may come from a read error. The rearrangement joins TRBV18 to TRBJ2-1; 11 nucleotides match TRBD2. CDR1 and CDR2 (germline): KGHSH, LQKENI. The CDR3 runs 19 residues. CDR3 in DNA: TGTGCCAGCTCACCACCGGGGCTAGCGGGAGGTAGCTCCTACAATGAGCAATTCTTC. Amino acid sequence: CASSPPGLAGGSSYNEQFF.

The sample holds a few counts of this clonotype. The CDR3 coding sequence is TGTGCCAGCAGCCAAGATACAAGGGGGCGGCAGTACTTC. It is translated as CASSQDTRGRQYF. This chain links TRBV3-1 with TRBJ2-7; 7 nucleotides line up with TRBD1. Germline V lookup: CDR1 LGHDT, CDR2 YNNKEL (reference sequence). The CDR3 spans 13 residues. V lost 0 bases to trimming and J lost 9 bases; unmatched junction nucleotides: 5.

The chain recombines TRBV7-6 with TRBJ2-7; 7 nucleotides agree with TRBD2. CDR3 length: 15 residues. V lost 3 bases to trimming and J lost 1 base; unmatched junction nucleotides: 6. Germline V gives CDR1 SGHVS, CDR2 FNYEAQ. The CDR3 loop is CASSFGGSRSYEQYF. DNA for the CDR3: TGTGCCAGCAGCTTTGGCGGGAGCCGTTCCTACGAGCAGTACTTC.

J is TRBJ1-2 and V is TRBV7-2; TRBD1 is a possible D gene (6 bases). Deletions cut 1 base from V and 8 bases from J, with 11 bases between. The germline V gene encodes CDR1 SGHTA and CDR2 FQGNSA. This CDR3 is built from 13 residues. CDR3 amino acids: CASSLGGGAGYTF. The CDR3 nucleotides read TGTGCCAGCAGCTTAGGAGGGGGTGCGGGCTACACCTTC.

The chain recombines TRBV23-1 with TRBJ2-3; 7 nucleotides align to TRBD1. TRBV23-1 falls under the ORF class, with uncertain function. This CDR3 region has 15 residues. V was clipped by 4 bases and J by 6 bases; unmatched bases: 10. CDR3 nucleotide sequence: TGCGCCAGCAGTCGATGTCGCGACAGGGCGGATACGCAGTATTTT. It specifies CASSRCRDRADTQYF.